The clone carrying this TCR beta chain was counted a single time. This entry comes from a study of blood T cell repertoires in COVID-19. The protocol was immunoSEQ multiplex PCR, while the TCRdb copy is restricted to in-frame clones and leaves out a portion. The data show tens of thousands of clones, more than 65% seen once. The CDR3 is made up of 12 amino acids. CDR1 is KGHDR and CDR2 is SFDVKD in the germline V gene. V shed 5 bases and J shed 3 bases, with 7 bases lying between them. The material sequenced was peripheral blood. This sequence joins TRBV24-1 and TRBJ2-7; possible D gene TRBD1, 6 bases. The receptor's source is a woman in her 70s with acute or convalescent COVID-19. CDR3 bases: TGTGCCACCAGTGCGGACAGCTACGAGCAGTACTTC. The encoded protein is CATSADSYEQYF.